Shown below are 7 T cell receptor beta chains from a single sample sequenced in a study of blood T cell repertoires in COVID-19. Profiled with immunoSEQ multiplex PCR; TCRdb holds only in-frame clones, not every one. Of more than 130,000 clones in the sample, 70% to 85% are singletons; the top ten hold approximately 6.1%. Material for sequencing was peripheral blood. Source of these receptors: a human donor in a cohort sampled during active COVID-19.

CDR3 protein: CASSLEGSATNEKLFF. The CDR3 nucleotides read TGTGCCAGCAGCTTGGAAGGGAGCGCAACTAATGAAAAACTGTTTTTT. J is TRBJ1-4 and V is TRBV5-4; no definite D call. Trimming took 0 bases from V and 0 from J, leaving 9 bases between them. CDR1 and CDR2 from the germline V gene are SGHNT and YYREEE (reference sequence). The CDR3 loop spans 16 amino acids.

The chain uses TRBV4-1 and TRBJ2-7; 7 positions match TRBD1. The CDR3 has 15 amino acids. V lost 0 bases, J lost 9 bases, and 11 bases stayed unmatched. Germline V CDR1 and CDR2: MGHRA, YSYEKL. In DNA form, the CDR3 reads TGCGCCAGCAGCCAAGATCCGGGACAGCTGATCGGGCAGTACTTC. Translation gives CASSQDPGQLIGQYF.

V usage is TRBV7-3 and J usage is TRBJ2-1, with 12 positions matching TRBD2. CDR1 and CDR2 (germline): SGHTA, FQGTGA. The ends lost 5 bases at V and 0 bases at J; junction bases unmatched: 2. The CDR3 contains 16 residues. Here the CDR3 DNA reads TGTGCCAGCAGCGCTAGCGGGGGGGCCTCCTACAATGAGCAGTTCTTC. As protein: CASSASGGASYNEQFF.

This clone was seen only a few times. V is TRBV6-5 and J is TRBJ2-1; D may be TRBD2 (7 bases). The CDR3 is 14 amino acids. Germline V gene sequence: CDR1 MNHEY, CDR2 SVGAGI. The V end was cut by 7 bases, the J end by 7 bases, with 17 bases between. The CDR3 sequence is CASTPGGNINEQFF. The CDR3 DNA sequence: TGTGCCAGCACGCCGGGGGGCAACATTAATGAGCAGTTCTTC.

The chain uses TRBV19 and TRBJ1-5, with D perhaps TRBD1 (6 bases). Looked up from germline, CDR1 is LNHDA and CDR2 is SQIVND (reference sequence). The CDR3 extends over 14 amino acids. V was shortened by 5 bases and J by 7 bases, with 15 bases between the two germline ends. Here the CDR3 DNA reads TGTGCCAGTAGTGGATTGGGGGCCGGACAGCCCCAGCATTTT. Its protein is CASSGLGAGQPQHF. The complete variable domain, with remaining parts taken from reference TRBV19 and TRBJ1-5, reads DGGITQSPKYLFRKEGQNVTLSCEQNLNHDAMYWYRQDPGQGLRLIYYSQIVNDFQKGDIAEGYSVSREKKESFPLTVTSAQKNPTAFYLCASSGLGAGQPQHFGDGTRLSIL.

The DNA of the CDR3 is TGTGCCAGCAGTTCCGACAGGAACCTTTCCTACGAGCAGTACTTC. Encoded protein: CASSSDRNLSYEQYF. V gene TRBV2 combines with J gene TRBJ2-7; possibly TRBD1 for D (6 bases). Trimming took 5 bases from V and 1 from J, leaving 15 bases between them. The CDR3 sequence is 15 residues long. Germline loops: CDR1 SNHLY, CDR2 FYNNEI.

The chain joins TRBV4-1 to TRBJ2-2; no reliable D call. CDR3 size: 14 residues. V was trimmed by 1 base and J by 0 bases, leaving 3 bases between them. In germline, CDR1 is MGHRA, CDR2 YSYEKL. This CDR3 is CASSQATNTGELFF. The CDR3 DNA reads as TGCGCCAGCAGCCAAGCCACGAACACCGGGGAGCTGTTTTTT.